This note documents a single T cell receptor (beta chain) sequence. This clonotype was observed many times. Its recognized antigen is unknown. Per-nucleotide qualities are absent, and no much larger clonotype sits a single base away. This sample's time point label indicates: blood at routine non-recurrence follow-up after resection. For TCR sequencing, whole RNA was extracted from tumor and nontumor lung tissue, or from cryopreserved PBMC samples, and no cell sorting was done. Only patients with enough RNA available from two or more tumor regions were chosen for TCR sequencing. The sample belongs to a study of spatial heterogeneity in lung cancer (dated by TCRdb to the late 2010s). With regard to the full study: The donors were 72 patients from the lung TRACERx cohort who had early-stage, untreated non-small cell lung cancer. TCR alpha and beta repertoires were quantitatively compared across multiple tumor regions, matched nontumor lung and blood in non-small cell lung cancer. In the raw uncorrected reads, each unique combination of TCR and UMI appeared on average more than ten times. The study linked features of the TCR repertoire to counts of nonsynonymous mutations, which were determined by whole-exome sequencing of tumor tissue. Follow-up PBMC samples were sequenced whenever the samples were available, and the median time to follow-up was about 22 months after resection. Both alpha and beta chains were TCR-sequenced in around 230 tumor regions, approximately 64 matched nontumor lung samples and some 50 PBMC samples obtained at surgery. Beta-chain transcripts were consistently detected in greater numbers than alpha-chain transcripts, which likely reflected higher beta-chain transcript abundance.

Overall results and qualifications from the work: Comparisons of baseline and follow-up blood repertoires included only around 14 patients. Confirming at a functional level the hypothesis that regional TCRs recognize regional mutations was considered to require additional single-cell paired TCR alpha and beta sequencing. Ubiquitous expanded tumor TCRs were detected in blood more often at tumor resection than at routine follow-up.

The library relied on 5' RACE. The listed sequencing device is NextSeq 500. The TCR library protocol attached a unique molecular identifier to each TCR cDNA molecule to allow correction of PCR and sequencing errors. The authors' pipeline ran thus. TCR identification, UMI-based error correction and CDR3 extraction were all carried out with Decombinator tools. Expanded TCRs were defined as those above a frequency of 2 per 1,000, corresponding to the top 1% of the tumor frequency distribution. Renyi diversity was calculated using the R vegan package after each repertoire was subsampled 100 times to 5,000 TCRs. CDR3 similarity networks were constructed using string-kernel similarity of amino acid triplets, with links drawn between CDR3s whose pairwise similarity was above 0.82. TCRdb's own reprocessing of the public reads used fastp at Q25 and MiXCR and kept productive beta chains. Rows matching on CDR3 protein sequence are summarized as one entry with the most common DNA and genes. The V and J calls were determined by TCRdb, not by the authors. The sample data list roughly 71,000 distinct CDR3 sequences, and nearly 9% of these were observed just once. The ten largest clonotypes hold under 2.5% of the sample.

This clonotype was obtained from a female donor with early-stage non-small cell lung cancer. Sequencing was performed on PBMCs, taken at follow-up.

The sequence in DNA is TGTGCCAGCAGAGTGGGCACTGAAGCTTTCTTT. It is translated as CASRVGTEAFF. The chain is assembled from TRBV12-3 or TRBV12-4 and TRBJ1-1; no confident D gene assignment can be made. There are 11 amino acids in the CDR3, from cysteine to phenylalanine inclusive. Only the CDR3 part of the read is kept: 33 bases, read in frame from the first base. Trimming takes 6 bases from V and 4 bases from J, and the germline ends sit 6 bases apart.